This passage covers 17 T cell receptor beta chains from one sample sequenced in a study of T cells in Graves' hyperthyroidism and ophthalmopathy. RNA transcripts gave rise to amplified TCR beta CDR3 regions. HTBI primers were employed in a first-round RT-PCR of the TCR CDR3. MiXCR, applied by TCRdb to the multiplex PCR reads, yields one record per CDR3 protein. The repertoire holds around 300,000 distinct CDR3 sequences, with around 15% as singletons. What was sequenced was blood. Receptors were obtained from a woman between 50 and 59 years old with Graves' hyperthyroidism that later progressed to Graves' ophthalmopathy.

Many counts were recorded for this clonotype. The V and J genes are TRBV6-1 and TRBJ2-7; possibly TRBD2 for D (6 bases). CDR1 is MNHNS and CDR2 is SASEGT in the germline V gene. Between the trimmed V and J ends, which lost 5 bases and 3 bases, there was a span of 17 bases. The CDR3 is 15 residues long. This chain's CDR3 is CASSTRAAGRYEQYF. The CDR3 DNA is TGTGCCAGCAGTACTAGGGCAGCGGGCCGCTACGAGCAGTACTTC.

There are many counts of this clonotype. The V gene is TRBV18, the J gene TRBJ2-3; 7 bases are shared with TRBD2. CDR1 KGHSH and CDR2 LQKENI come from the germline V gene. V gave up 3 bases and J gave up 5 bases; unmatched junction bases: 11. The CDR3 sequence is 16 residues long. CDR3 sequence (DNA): TGTGCCAGCTCACCCCGACCCATCTCGGGGGGAGATACGCAGTATTTT. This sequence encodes CASSPRPISGGDTQYF. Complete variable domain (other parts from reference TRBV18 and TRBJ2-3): NAGVMQNPRHLVRRRGQEARLRCSPMKGHSHVYWYRQLPEEGLKFMVYLQKENIIDESGMPKERFSAEFPKEGPSILRIQQVVRGDSAAYFCASSPRPISGGDTQYFGPGTRLTVL.

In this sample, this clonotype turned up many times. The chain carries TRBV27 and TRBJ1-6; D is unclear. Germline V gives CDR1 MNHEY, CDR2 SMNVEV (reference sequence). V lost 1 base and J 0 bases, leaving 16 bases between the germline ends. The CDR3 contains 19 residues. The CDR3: CASSLLGIRRSSYNSPLHF. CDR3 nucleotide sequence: TGTGCCAGCAGTTTATTGGGGATCCGAAGGAGCTCCTATAATTCACCCCTCCACTTT.

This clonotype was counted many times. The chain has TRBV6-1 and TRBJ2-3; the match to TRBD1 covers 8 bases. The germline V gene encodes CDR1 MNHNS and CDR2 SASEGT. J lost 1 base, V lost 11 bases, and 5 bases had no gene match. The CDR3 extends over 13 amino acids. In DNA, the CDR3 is TGTGCCGGATCGGGACAGGGCACAGATACGCAGTATTTT. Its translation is CAGSGQGTDTQYF.

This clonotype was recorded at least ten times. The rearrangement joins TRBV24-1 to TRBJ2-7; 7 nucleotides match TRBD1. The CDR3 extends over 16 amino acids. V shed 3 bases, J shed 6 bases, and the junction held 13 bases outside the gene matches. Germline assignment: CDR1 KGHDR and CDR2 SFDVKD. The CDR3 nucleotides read TGTGCCACCAGTGATGCGAACAGGGGCGCAGACCCCGAGCAGTACTTC. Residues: CATSDANRGADPEQYF.

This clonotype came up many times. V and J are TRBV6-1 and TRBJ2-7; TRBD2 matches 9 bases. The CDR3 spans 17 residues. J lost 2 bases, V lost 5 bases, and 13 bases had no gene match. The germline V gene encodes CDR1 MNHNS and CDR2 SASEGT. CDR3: CASSSFYSPSGAYEQYF. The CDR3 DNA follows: TGTGCCAGCAGTTCCTTCTATTCCCCTAGCGGGGCCTACGAGCAGTACTTC.

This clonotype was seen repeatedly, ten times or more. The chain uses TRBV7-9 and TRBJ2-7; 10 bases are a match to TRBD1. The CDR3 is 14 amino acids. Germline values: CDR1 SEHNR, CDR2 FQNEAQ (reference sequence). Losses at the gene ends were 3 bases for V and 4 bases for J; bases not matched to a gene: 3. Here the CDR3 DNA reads TGTGCCAGCAGCTTGGGACAGGGGATGTACGAGCAGTACTTC. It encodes CASSLGQGMYEQYF.

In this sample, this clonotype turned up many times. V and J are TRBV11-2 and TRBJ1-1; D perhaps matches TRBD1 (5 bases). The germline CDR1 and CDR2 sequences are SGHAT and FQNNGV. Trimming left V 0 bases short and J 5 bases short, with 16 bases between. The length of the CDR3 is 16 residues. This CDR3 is CASSLEWGGWRTEAFF. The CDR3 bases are TGTGCCAGCAGCTTAGAATGGGGGGGATGGAGAACTGAAGCTTTCTTT.

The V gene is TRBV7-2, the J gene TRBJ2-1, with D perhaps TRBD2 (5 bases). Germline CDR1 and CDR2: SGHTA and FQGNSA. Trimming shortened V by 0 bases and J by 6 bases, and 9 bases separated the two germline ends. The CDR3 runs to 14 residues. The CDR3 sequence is CASSLAEAVNEQFF. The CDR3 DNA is TGTGCCAGCAGCTTAGCGGAGGCGGTCAATGAGCAGTTCTTC. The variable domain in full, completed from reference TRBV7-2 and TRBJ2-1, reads GAGVSQSPSNKVTEKGKDVELRCDPISGHTALYWYRQSLGQGLEFLIYFQGNSAPDKSGLPSDRFSAERTGGSVSTLTIQRTQQEDSAVYLCASSLAEAVNEQFFGPGTRLTVL.

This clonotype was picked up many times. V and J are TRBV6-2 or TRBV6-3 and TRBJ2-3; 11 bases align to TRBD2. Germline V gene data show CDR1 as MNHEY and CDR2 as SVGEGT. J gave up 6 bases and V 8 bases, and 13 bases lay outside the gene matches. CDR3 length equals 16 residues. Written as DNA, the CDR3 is TGTGCCAGCCGCGTATTGATAGCGGGAGGGCCGGATACGCAGTATTTT. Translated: CASRVLIAGGPDTQYF.

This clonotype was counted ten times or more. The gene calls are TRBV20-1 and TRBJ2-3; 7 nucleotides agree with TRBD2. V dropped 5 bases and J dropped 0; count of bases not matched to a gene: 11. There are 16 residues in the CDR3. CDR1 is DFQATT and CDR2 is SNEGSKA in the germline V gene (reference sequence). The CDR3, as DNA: TGCAGTGCTGCCCGGAGCGGGACTTTGAGCACAGATACGCAGTATTTT. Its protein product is CSAARSGTLSTDTQYF.

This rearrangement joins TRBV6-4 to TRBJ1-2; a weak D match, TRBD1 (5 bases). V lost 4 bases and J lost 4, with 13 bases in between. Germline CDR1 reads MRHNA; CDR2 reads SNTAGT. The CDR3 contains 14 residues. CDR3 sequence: CASSVESGGYGYTF. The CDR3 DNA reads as TGTGCCAGCAGTGTGGAGTCTGGGGGCTATGGCTACACCTTC.

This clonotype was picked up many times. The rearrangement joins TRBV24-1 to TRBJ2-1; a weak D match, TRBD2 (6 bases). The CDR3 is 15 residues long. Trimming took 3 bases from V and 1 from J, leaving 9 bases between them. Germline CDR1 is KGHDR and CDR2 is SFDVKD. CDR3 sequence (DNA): TGTGCCACCAGTGATATAGCGGTTTCCTACAATGAGCAGTTCTTC. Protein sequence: CATSDIAVSYNEQFF.

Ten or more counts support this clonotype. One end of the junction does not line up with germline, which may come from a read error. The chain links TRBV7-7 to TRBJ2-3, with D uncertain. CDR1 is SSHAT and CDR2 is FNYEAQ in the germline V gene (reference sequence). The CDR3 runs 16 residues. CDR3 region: CASSLGRVDGTDTQYF. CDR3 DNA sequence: TGTGCTAGCAGCCTGGGCCGGGTTGATGGCACAGATACGCAGTATTTT.

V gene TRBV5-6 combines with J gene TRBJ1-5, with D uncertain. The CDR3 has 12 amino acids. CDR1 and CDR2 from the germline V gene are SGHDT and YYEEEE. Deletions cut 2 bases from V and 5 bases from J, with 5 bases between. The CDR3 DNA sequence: TGTGCCAGCAGCTTCGCGGATCAGCCCCAGCATTTT. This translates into CASSFADQPQHF.

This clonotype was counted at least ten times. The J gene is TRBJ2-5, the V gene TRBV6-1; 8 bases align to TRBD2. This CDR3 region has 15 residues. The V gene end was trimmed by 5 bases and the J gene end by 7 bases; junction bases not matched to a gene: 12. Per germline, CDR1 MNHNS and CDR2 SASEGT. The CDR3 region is CASSSRREAGGTQYF. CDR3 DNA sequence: TGTGCCAGCAGTTCTCGGCGGGAGGCCGGTGGGACCCAGTACTTC.

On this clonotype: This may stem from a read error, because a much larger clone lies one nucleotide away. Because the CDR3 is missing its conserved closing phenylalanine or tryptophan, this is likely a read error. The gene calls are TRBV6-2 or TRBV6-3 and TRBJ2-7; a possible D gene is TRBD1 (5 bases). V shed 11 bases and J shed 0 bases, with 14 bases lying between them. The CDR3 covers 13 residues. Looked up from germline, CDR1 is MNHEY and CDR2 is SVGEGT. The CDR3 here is CAVRPDNSYEQYL. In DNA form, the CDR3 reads TGTGCCGTCAGGCCGGACAACTCCTACGAGCAGTACCTC.